The TCR beta chain described here comes from a study of blood T cell repertoires in COVID-19. At the level of the study: Sites in the United States, Italy and Spain provided acute and convalescent COVID-19 samples. Sources were T cells, B-cell-depleted T cells, or PBMCs; the material itself was cDNA or gDNA.

Looked up from germline, CDR1 is SEHNR and CDR2 is FQNEAQ (reference sequence). This CDR3 is 19 amino acids long. The J segment lost 1 base and the V segment lost 5 bases, leaving 13 bases of the junction unmatched. Authors' analysis steps: For nucleated cells, counts were estimated from reference gene primer amplification. Clones were read by immunoSEQ multiplex PCR, and TCRdb kept only the in-frame ones, dropping some. Clonal size and the V and J genes are those of that table, whereas D and trimming came from the DNA. The sample carries more than 150,000 clones, more than 70% recorded once. This clone was seen once.

Sequenced input: peripheral blood. V usage is TRBV7-9 and J usage is TRBJ1-5; TRBD1 matches 11 bases. The origin of this receptor is a man between 18 and 29 years old with active or convalescent COVID-19. The CDR3 loop reads CASSPFPDRGHLSNQPQHF. The DNA for the CDR3 is TGTGCCAGCAGCCCCTTCCCGGACAGGGGGCATCTGAGCAATCAGCCCCAGCATTTT.